A selection of T cell receptor beta chains follows, all from one sample in a study of T cells in Graves' hyperthyroidism and ophthalmopathy. TCRdb recomputed calls from the multiplex PCR reads with MiXCR, one row per CDR3 protein. This table holds about 500,000 distinct CDR3 sequences, 15% to 20% found once. The sequenced sample consisted of blood. The receptors derive from a woman aged 18 to 35 with Graves' ophthalmopathy. Each CDR3 is given with its conserved first and last residue. The order of the fields is clone size, V gene, J gene, D gene, CDR3 protein, CDR3 DNA. A D gene is named only where the DNA matches it firmly. Clone size is stated in some rows and not others, as once, few, many or a class when expanded.

-,TRBV20-1,TRBJ2-7,-,CSARRTGEGYEQYF,TGCAGTGCTAGGCGAACAGGGGAGGGCTACGAGCAGTACTTC
many,TRBV6-1,TRBJ2-2,-,CASSESTDTGELFF,TGTGCCAGCAGTGAAAGCACAGACACCGGGGAGCTGTTTTTT
many,TRBV29-1,TRBJ1-2,TRBD1,CSVEVGGQGDGYTF,TGCAGCGTTGAAGTGGGGGGGCAGGGGGATGGCTACACCTTC
-,TRBV5-5,TRBJ2-7,-,CASSLALTGTYEQYF,TGTGCCAGCAGCTTGGCTTTGACAGGAACCTACGAGCAGTACTTC
many,TRBV6-5,TRBJ1-1,-,CASSYSMDKTMNTEAFF,TGTGCCAGCAGTTACTCTATGGATAAGACCATGAACACTGAAGCTTTCTTT
-,TRBV5-6,TRBJ1-5,TRBD1,CASSFRFTGGTLNQPQHF,TGTGCCAGCAGCTTCCGATTTACAGGGGGTACCCTAAATCAGCCCCAGCATTTT
-,TRBV5-1,TRBJ1-4,-,CASSLQGPPNEKLFF,TGCGCCAGCAGCTTGCAGGGACCGCCTAATGAAAAACTGTTTTTT
-,TRBV6-1,TRBJ1-6,TRBD1,CASRGTGALYNSPLHF,TGTGCCAGCAGGGGGACAGGGGCCCTTTATAATTCACCCCTCCACTTT
few,TRBV5-5,TRBJ1-2,TRBD1,CASSLWDRDTYGYTF,TGTGCCAGCAGCTTATGGGACAGGGACACCTATGGCTACACCTTC
-,TRBV6-2/TRBV6-3,TRBJ2-3,TRBD1,CASPPIPGTGNSDTQYF,TGTGCCAGTCCCCCTATCCCCGGGACAGGGAATTCAGATACGCAGTATTTT
many,TRBV5-6,TRBJ1-2,TRBD1,CASSFPETGGSYGYTF,TGTGCCAGCAGCTTTCCCGAGACAGGGGGCAGCTATGGCTACACCTTC
-,TRBV19,TRBJ2-2,TRBD1,CASTPDRGTGELFF,TGTGCCAGTACCCCGGACAGGGGAACCGGGGAGCTGTTTTTT
few,TRBV12-3/TRBV12-4,TRBJ2-5,-,CASNQGPGQETQYF,TGTGCCAGCAATCAGGGGCCTGGCCAAGAGACCCAGTACTTC
few,TRBV4-2,TRBJ1-1,-,CASSQILWNTEAFF,TGTGCCAGCAGCCAGATCTTATGGAACACTGAAGCTTTCTTT